These 20 T cell receptor beta chains were sequenced from one sample in a study of shared clonotypes between healthy human individuals (dated by TCRdb to 2019 to 2021). Library construction relied on the immunoSEQ multiplex PCR assay. What TCRdb holds here is the immuneACCESS table cut down to in-frame rearrangements. Part of the clones is not present; checked against another copy, under half of the missing clones reflect an unresolved V gene, and the others are unexplained. The sample includes about 120,000 clones, with about 63% observed a single time. Of the sample, roughly a quarter falls within the top ten clones. Sequenced input: memory CD8+ T cells sorted from blood. In light of the paper, this sample's cell subset or site label describes: CD45RO+ cells pooled with CCR7-negative TemRA cells. These TCRs come from a woman younger than 45 in good health.

V gene TRBV7-8 combines with J gene TRBJ2-7; 9 nucleotides align to TRBD2. Germline lookup yields CDR1 SGHVS and CDR2 FQNEAQ. Trimming at V came to 0 bases and at J to 5 bases, leaving 14 bases not matched to a gene. This CDR3 comprises 18 residues. The CDR3 nucleotides are TGTGCCAGCAGCTTAGCCATCAGTTTCGGCGGGAGGGTCAACGAGCAGTACTTC. Translating it yields CASSLAISFGGRVNEQYF.

The rearrangement links TRBV18 to TRBJ1-3; 8 bases agree with TRBD1. Trimming took 4 bases from V and 2 from J; bases not matched to a gene: 7. The germline gives CDR1 KGHSH, CDR2 LQKENI. The CDR3 spans 16 residues. In DNA, the CDR3 is TGTGCCAGCTCACTCCCCCGGACAGGGACTGGAAACACCATATATTTT. This encodes CASSLPRTGTGNTIYF.

The chain links TRBV10-2 to TRBJ2-2; TRBD2 might be the D (6 bases). The ends were cut back, 8 bases at V and 2 bases at J, with 12 bases in the middle. CDR1 WSHSY and CDR2 SAAADI come from the germline V gene. The CDR3 extends over 14 amino acids. This CDR3 reads CASGGPVNTGELFF. The CDR3 nucleotides are TGCGCCAGCGGAGGGCCAGTAAACACCGGGGAGCTGTTTTTT.

This clone came up a few times. The CDR3: CASSLSMEEYGYTF. The CDR3 nucleotides are TGTGCCAGCAGTTTATCGATGGAGGAATATGGCTACACCTTC. This chain joins TRBV27 and TRBJ1-2, with unresolved D. Germline values: CDR1 MNHEY, CDR2 SMNVEV (reference sequence). This CDR3 is built from 14 residues. Trimming left V 0 bases short and J 5 bases short, with 10 bases between.

V gene TRBV4-1 combines with J gene TRBJ1-2; D might be TRBD1 (5 bases). Germline V CDR1 and CDR2: MGHRA, YSYEKL. The CDR3 has 15 residues. Trimming removed 1 base from V and 3 bases from J, with 12 bases in between. The DNA of the CDR3 is TGCGCCAGCAGCCAAGGGTACGGGGGTGACTATGGCTACACCTTC. Translated: CASSQGYGGDYGYTF.

This chain links TRBV7-9 with TRBJ1-4; no definite D call. This CDR3 is built from 14 residues. Trimming shortened V by 5 bases and J by 4 bases, and 11 bases separated the two germline ends. Germline assignment: CDR1 SEHNR and CDR2 FQNEAQ (reference sequence). CDR3 in amino acids: CASSADKFNEKLFF. The CDR3, as DNA: TGTGCCAGCAGCGCCGACAAGTTTAATGAAAAACTGTTTTTT.

This clone was counted once. CDR3 loop: CASTERGEGNQPQHF. The CDR3 DNA follows: TGTGCCAGCACCGAGAGAGGGGAGGGCAATCAGCCCCAGCATTTT. The chain links TRBV28 to TRBJ1-5, with a tentative D call TRBD1 (5 bases). This CDR3 region has 15 residues. V was pared by 7 bases and J by 2 bases, with 15 bases between. CDR1 and CDR2 from the germline V gene are MDHEN and SYDVKM.

This chain links TRBV28 with TRBJ2-3; a possible D gene is TRBD2 (5 bases). The germline V gene encodes CDR1 MDHEN and CDR2 SYDVKM. The CDR3 covers 14 residues. V lost 8 bases, J lost 1 base, and 13 bases lay in between. In DNA, the CDR3 is TGTGCCAGCGTTGGAGGAGACTGCACAGATACGCAGTATTTT. This codes for CASVGGDCTDTQYF.

Worth noting for this clone: A far larger clone lies a single base away; this is likely a read error. Other nucleotide sequences in the sample specify the same CDR3. V is TRBV2 and J is TRBJ1-1, with D hard to call. This CDR3 is built from 10 residues. Germline CDR1 SNHLY, CDR2 FYNNEI. Trimming shortened V by 4 bases and J by 8 bases, and 5 bases separated the two germline ends. The CDR3 loop reads CASSVGEAFF. CDR3 nucleotides: TGTGCCAGCAGTGTGGGGGAAGCTTTCTTT.

The V call is TRBV5-1, the J call TRBJ2-7; D gene ambiguous. The V gene lost 1 base and the J gene lost 3 bases, with 14 bases spanning the gap. The CDR3 is 15 amino acids. The germline CDR1 and CDR2 sequences are SGHRS and YFSETQ. CDR3 DNA: TGCGCCAGCAGCTTGTGGGTGACTCCATACTACGAGCAGTACTTC. It encodes CASSLWVTPYYEQYF.

This chain links TRBV19 with TRBJ1-2; TRBD1 agrees at 9 bases. V shed 5 bases, J shed 2 bases, and the junction held 3 bases outside the gene matches. This CDR3 is 14 amino acids long. The germline V gene encodes CDR1 LNHDA and CDR2 SQIVND (reference sequence). Here the CDR3 reads CASSPGQGNYGYTF. The CDR3 DNA is TGTGCCAGTAGTCCCGGACAGGGGAACTATGGCTACACCTTC.

This chain connects TRBV6-1 to TRBJ2-1; no clear D. Germline V gives CDR1 MNHNS, CDR2 SASEGT. The CDR3 loop spans 15 amino acids. V lost 6 bases and J 6 bases, leaving 18 bases between the germline ends. The CDR3 nucleotides are TGTGCCAGCAGCAGTTCTCCGGGCTCAAGCAATGAGCAGTTCTTC. Translation: CASSSSPGSSNEQFF.

The chain carries TRBV4-1 and TRBJ2-7, with 9 bases lining up with TRBD1. CDR3 size: 14 residues. Germline V gene sequence: CDR1 MGHRA, CDR2 YSYEKL. V was pared by 3 bases and J by 6 bases, with 6 bases of the junction left unmatched. The CDR3 loop reads CASSHGTGSGEQYF. In DNA, the CDR3 is TGCGCCAGCAGCCATGGGACAGGGTCGGGCGAGCAGTACTTC.

This clone showed up just a few times. The rearrangement uses TRBV6-4 and TRBJ2-1; D may be TRBD2 (5 bases). The CDR3 spans 15 residues. The germline gives CDR1 MRHNA, CDR2 SNTAGT. V lost 0 bases to trimming and J lost 5 bases, with 11 bases between them. As DNA, the CDR3 is TGTGCCAGCAGTGACTCGAGTAGCGCAAACAATGAGCAGTTCTTC. This gives the protein CASSDSSSANNEQFF.

V and J are TRBV9 and TRBJ2-5; D may match TRBD1 or TRBD2 (6 bases each). The CDR3 length is 14 residues. Looked up from germline, CDR1 is SGDLS and CDR2 is YYNGEE. V lost 2 bases and J lost 5, with 13 bases in between. CDR3 residues: CASSVSGGQETQYF. The CDR3 DNA reads TGTGCCAGCAGCGTTTCCGGGGGCCAGGAGACCCAGTACTTC.

Notes on this clone: This sequence may be a read error, since a much larger clone differs from it by one base. This chain links TRBV4-1 with TRBJ2-3; D is possibly TRBD2 (5 bases). V dropped 2 bases and J dropped 4 bases, with 13 bases sitting between them. This CDR3 region has 15 residues. Germline V lookup: CDR1 MGHRA, CDR2 YSYEKL. CDR3 sequence: CASSQSGSEPDTQYF. The CDR3 DNA follows: TGCGCCAGCAGCCAAAGCGGCTCAGAACCAGATACGCAGTATTTT.

The chain joins TRBV4-1 to TRBJ2-1, with a tentative D call TRBD2 (6 bases). This CDR3 is built from 16 residues. With 1 base removed from V and 6 bases from J, the gap between germline ends came to 16 bases. Germline V CDR1 and CDR2: MGHRA, YSYEKL. The CDR3 coding sequence is TGCGCCAGCAGCCAAGCCCCTAGCGTGTGGGGCAATGAGCAGTTCTTC. Translating gives CASSQAPSVWGNEQFF.

The gene calls are TRBV28 and TRBJ2-5; TRBD1 aligns across 7 bases. The DNA end is a closer match to TRBJ2-7, so the J assignment may be wrong. Germline V gives CDR1 MDHEN, CDR2 SYDVKM. The CDR3 is 15 residues long. The CDR3 bases are TGTGCCAGCAGTTTACCGAGGGGGCGGTTTTACGAGCAGTACTTC. Protein sequence: CASSLPRGRFYEQYF.

This clone showed up just a few times. The DNA of the CDR3 is TGCGCCAGCAGCCAAACAGGGACTGAAGCTTTCTTT. This codes for CASSQTGTEAFF. V is TRBV4-1 and J is TRBJ1-1, with D tentatively TRBD1 (6 bases). The V end lost 2 bases, the J end lost 5 bases, and 6 bases lay between the germline ends. Germline V CDR1 and CDR2: MGHRA, YSYEKL. The CDR3 has 12 amino acids.

This clone was counted at least ten times. J is TRBJ1-2 and V is TRBV6-4, with D tentatively TRBD1 (6 bases). The CDR3 runs 15 residues. The V end lost 3 bases, the J end lost 4 bases, and 15 bases lay between the germline ends. CDR1 MRHNA and CDR2 SNTAGT come from the germline V gene. CDR3 nucleotides: TGTGCCAGCAGTGAGTCGACAGGAGAATCCTATGGCTACACCTTC. The encoded protein is CASSESTGESYGYTF.